This TCR beta chain was identified during a study of cytomegalovirus exposure and HLA in healthy donors. About the study: Most genotyped donors, over 70% of fewer than 400, had Caucasian-associated genetic ancestry.

Whole-study results and caveats: According to the study, roughly 160 TCR beta chains were cytomegalovirus-associated. Analysis performed later showed TCR beta chains linked to HLA being more clonally expanded than equally common others.

Concerning this clone itself: Its antigen is undetermined.

The CDR3 has 14 residues. Deletions cut 6 bases from V and 5 bases from J, with 16 bases between. Germline lookup yields CDR1 WSHSY and CDR2 SAAADI. The PCR made use of 60 Vbeta and 13 Jbeta primers. Repertoires were generated with immunoSEQ multiplex PCR, while TCRdb's copy carries only in-frame clones and drops some. The sample lists 110,000 or so clones; 82% were seen once. This TCR was sampled from a woman aged 18-29 years in good health and CMV-seronegative. This sequence joins TRBV10-2 and TRBJ1-2; D might be TRBD1 (6 bases). The sample was PBMCs. DNA for the CDR3: TGCGCCAGCAGCCCAACAGGGAATGGGTATGGCTACACCTTC. Residues: CASSPTGNGYGYTF.